The 4 T cell receptor beta chains below were found in one sample sequenced in a study of T cell responses to AZD1222 COVID-19 vaccine (dated by TCRdb to about 2021). This sample's time point label indicates: about 28 days (+/-7) after the second vaccine dose. The method was the immunoSEQ multiplex PCR assay. Entries here come from immuneACCESS through TCRdb and include only in-frame sequences with V and J called. Some clones fail to appear in such tables; in the studies checked, an unresolved V gene covers under half of the shortfall, and the cause of the remainder is unknown. Here the sample has some 130,000 clones; roughly 90% occur a single time. The top ten hold 1.1% of the sample. The sequences come from peripheral blood, collected 28 days after the second AZD1222 dose. The receptors shown here come from an adult who received the AZD1222 COVID-19 vaccine.

The gene calls are TRBV4-2 and TRBJ2-3; 8 bases line up with TRBD1. The V gene's germline CDR1 is LGHNA and CDR2 YNFKEQ. There are 16 residues in the CDR3. V lost 3 bases, J lost 4 bases, and 9 bases stayed unmatched. DNA for the CDR3: TGTGCCAGCAGCCACGAAAGGACAGGGTCCCCAGATACGCAGTATTTT. Encoded protein: CASSHERTGSPDTQYF.

As to this clone: The sample contains more than one DNA sequence encoding this CDR3. The chain uses TRBV5-1 and TRBJ2-7; D call uncertain. The CDR3 has 13 residues. The germline gives CDR1 SGHRS, CDR2 YFSETQ. V was shortened by 0 bases and J by 3 bases, with 7 bases between the two germline ends. DNA of the CDR3: TGCGCCAGCAGCTTGGGCCACAACTACGAGCAGTACTTC. It is translated as CASSLGHNYEQYF.

The V gene is TRBV14, the J gene TRBJ1-5; D not certain. This CDR3 contains 16 residues. Germline V gene data show CDR1 as SGHDN and CDR2 as FVKESK. Between the trimmed V and J ends, which lost 2 bases and 0 bases, there was a span of 11 bases. The CDR3 nucleotides read TGTGCCAGCAGCCAAATTAAAGCTGATAGCAATCAGCCCCAGCATTTT. Translated, it gives CASSQIKADSNQPQHF.

The chain carries TRBV27 and TRBJ1-2; D unresolved. This CDR3 has 12 amino acids. CDR1 and CDR2 from the germline V gene are MNHEY and SMNVEV (reference sequence). Trimming shortened V by 4 bases and J by 9 bases, and 12 bases separated the two germline ends. The chain's CDR3 is CASSSIGKRYTF. The CDR3, as DNA: TGTGCCAGCAGTTCGATAGGGAAACGCTACACCTTC.